This is a list of T cell receptor beta chains from one sample in a study of regulatory T cells in long-lasting Graves disease. TCRdb re-derived calls from the multiplex PCR reads in MiXCR, one entry per CDR3 protein. This table holds 650,000 to 850,000 distinct CDR3 sequences, around 30% found once. Sample: peripheral blood mononuclear cells (PBMCs), taken when the disease was refractory, from a patient treated with antithyroid drugs. These receptors originate from a female donor with Graves disease. CDR3s include the opening cysteine and the closing phenylalanine or tryptophan. A D gene is named only where the DNA matches it firmly. Some rows mark clone size as missing; the rest say once, few, many or name a class of expanded clone.

cdr3_nt,cdr3_aa,d_call,v_call,clone_size,j_call,cdr3_length
TGTGCCAGCAGTTTGCGACAGGGGGCGGGAGGGGAGCTGTTTTTT,CASSLRQGAGGELFF,TRBD1,TRBV12-3/TRBV12-4,-,TRBJ2-2,15
TGTGCCTGGAAAAGCGGGAATCTCTACGAGCAGTACTTC,CAWKSGNLYEQYF,TRBD2,TRBV30,-,TRBJ2-7,13
TGTGCCAGCCGCGGGTTTTCGATCTTCTGGGGAGAGACCCAGTACTTC,CASRGFSIFWGETQYF,-,TRBV12-3/TRBV12-4,few,TRBJ2-5,16
TGTGCCACCAGTGACCGGACAGGGATAGAGAATGGCTACACCTTC,CATSDRTGIENGYTF,TRBD1,TRBV24-1,many,TRBJ1-2,15
TGCGCCAGCAGCTTGATCTCAGGGGCGGGGTATGGCTACACCTTC,CASSLISGAGYGYTF,-,TRBV5-1,-,TRBJ1-2,15
TGTGCCAGCAGCCTACCCCGAGAGCCCCAGCATTTT,CASSLPREPQHF,-,TRBV28,-,TRBJ1-5,12
TGCAGTGCTAGGAGACTAGCGGGGTTTCCCTACGAGCAGTACTTC,CSARRLAGFPYEQYF,TRBD2,TRBV20-1,few,TRBJ2-7,15
TGCAGTGCACGGGACCAAGATAACTATGGCTACACCTTC,CSARDQDNYGYTF,-,TRBV20-1,few,TRBJ1-2,13
TGTGCCAGCAGTTACTTGGGCTTCATTGACGAGCAGTACTTC,CASSYLGFIDEQYF,-,TRBV6-5,many,TRBJ2-7,14
TGCGCCAGCGGAGGGACAGCTCCCTACGAGCAGTACTTC,CASGGTAPYEQYF,-,TRBV5-1,few,TRBJ2-7,13
TGTGCCAGCGGAAGGGGGGCTGAAGCTTTCTTT,CASGRGAEAFF,-,TRBV10-3,many,TRBJ1-1,11
TGTGCCAGCAGTTTAAATAGAGTGTCGGGGTCACCCCTCCACTTT,CASSLNRVSGSPLHF,-,TRBV28,-,TRBJ1-6,15
TGTGCCAGCAGTTTCGGGTCGGGAGGATCCACCGGGGAGCTGTTTTTT,CASSFGSGGSTGELFF,TRBD2,TRBV12-3/TRBV12-4,few,TRBJ2-2,16
TGTGCCAGCAGAAAATGGACGGACGATAATTCACCCCTCCACTTT,CASRKWTDDNSPLHF,-,TRBV27,-,TRBJ1-6,15
TGTGCCAGCAGCTTAGGGGGGGTTGAAGCTTTCTTT,CASSLGGVEAFF,-,TRBV12-3/TRBV12-4,many,TRBJ1-1,12
TGTGCCAGCAGCCGCCTGGGCGGGAGGGCCGGGGAGCAGTACTTC,CASSRLGGRAGEQYF,TRBD2,TRBV28,-,TRBJ2-7,15
TGTGCCAGCAGACCCTTGAGACTAGCGGGATTTTTGAACTACGAGCAGTACTTC,CASRPLRLAGFLNYEQYF,TRBD2,TRBV6-1,-,TRBJ2-7,18
TGCGCCAGCAGCCAAAGACTAGCGGGCTCCTACGAGCAGTACTTC,CASSQRLAGSYEQYF,TRBD2,TRBV4-1,-,TRBJ2-7,15
TGTGCCAGCAGCTATACTAGCGGGAGTTCGGATACGCAGTATTTT,CASSYTSGSSDTQYF,TRBD2,TRBV11-3,-,TRBJ2-3,15
TGTGCCAGCAGTTCGACAGGGTTGGAGACCCAGTACTTC,CASSSTGLETQYF,TRBD1,TRBV12-3/TRBV12-4,many,TRBJ2-5,13
TGTGCCAGCAGCCCGGGAGGGGTCCAAGAGACCCAGTACTTC,CASSPGGVQETQYF,TRBD2,TRBV6-1,many,TRBJ2-5,14
TGTGCCAGCAGGAAACTAGCGGGAGTTACCCAGCAGTACTTC,CASRKLAGVTQQYF,TRBD2,TRBV6-1,few,TRBJ2-7,14
TGTGCCAGTAGTATTGATGCCTCTGGAAACACCATATATTTT,CASSIDASGNTIYF,-,TRBV19,-,TRBJ1-3,14
TGTGCCAGCAGTGAATTCGGTCTAGGGGTCGGTCAGCCCCAGCATTTT,CASSEFGLGVGQPQHF,-,TRBV6-1,-,TRBJ1-5,16
TGTGCCAGCAGTTATTTTCCCCCGGGGACATTAAACACCGGGGAGCTGTTTTTT,CASSYFPPGTLNTGELFF,-,TRBV6-2/TRBV6-3,few,TRBJ2-2,18
TGTGCCAGCAGCTTTAGGACAACGGAGACCCAGTACTTC,CASSFRTTETQYF,-,TRBV13,-,TRBJ2-5,13
TGTGCCAGCAGTGAAGGGTGGGGACTAGCGGTATCCTACGAGCAGTACTTC,CASSEGWGLAVSYEQYF,TRBD2,TRBV2,many,TRBJ2-7,17
TGTGCCAGCAGTCCTAGGACTAGCGGAAGTCGGCAGTTCTTC,CASSPRTSGSRQFF,TRBD2,TRBV28,-,TRBJ2-1,14
TGTGCCAGCAGGCTCAACAGGGGGAGGATCTATGGCTACACCTTC,CASRLNRGRIYGYTF,TRBD1,TRBV6-1,few,TRBJ1-2,15
TGTGCCAGCAGAAACCTCAGGGGGCTTAGCACTGAAGCTTTCTTT,CASRNLRGLSTEAFF,TRBD1,TRBV12-3/TRBV12-4,-,TRBJ1-1,15
TGTGCCAGCTCACCATTGGGAGGACAGGGCGGCAATCAGCCCCAGCATTTT,CASSPLGGQGGNQPQHF,TRBD1,TRBV18,once,TRBJ1-5,17
TGTGCCAGCAGCATTACCAAAGGTAGCGGGAGGACGTACGAGCAGTACTTC,CASSITKGSGRTYEQYF,TRBD2,TRBV11-2,-,TRBJ2-7,17
TGCAGTGCTGCCCAAGGACAGCTCACCGGGGAGCTGTTTTTT,CSAAQGQLTGELFF,-,TRBV20-1,-,TRBJ2-2,14
TGCGCCAGCAGTCAAAACACAAATTCTGGAAACACCATATATTTT,CASSQNTNSGNTIYF,-,TRBV5-1,-,TRBJ1-3,15
TGTGCCAGCAGTGTCGCAGGCAGCAATCAGCCCCAGCATTTT,CASSVAGSNQPQHF,-,TRBV6-1,many,TRBJ1-5,14
TGTGCCAGCAGCCAAGATCGCGGGCGGGGGACGGACTATGGCTACACCTTC,CASSQDRGRGTDYGYTF,-,TRBV3-1,-,TRBJ1-2,17
TGTGCCAGCAAGGGGGTCATGAACACTGAAGCTTTCTTT,CASKGVMNTEAFF,-,TRBV12-3/TRBV12-4,few,TRBJ1-1,13
TGTGCCAGCAGTCTGGACGGGGGTAGGACTGAAGCTTTCTTT,CASSLDGGRTEAFF,-,TRBV5-1,many,TRBJ1-1,14